This TCR beta chain was profiled in a study of T cell responses to AZD1222 COVID-19 vaccine. As for this clone: Its specificity is not known.

The study, taken as a whole, reports: The study found Spike-specific TCR breadth and depth rose after two AZD1222 doses. CD4 TCRs associated with vaccination spanned spike, dominating at 160-218 and 743-854.

The repertoire was sequenced with immunoSEQ multiplex PCR; TCRdb's copy has only in-frame clones and lacks some. The data show more than 80,000 clones, with 80% to 90% seen just once and 10% held by the top ten. Trimming left V 1 base short and J 3 bases short, with 7 bases between. The CDR3 totals 14 residues. Germline CDR1 SQVTM, CDR2 ANQGSEA. The genes are TRBV29-1 and TRBJ2-6; D uncertain. Sequenced here: peripheral blood, sampled on day 0 of MenACWY control vaccination. The sequence was obtained from an adult in good health. DNA of the CDR3: TGCAGCGTTGAAGCTGGGTTTGGGGCCAACGTCCTGACTTTC. Translating gives CSVEAGFGANVLTF.